The T cell receptor (beta chain) under discussion was sequenced for a study of blood T cell repertoires in COVID-19. Sequenced by immunoSEQ multiplex PCR; TCRdb stores in-frame clones only, minus some. This sample yields under 200,000 clones, of which 85% are seen a single time; approximately 0.9% belongs to the top ten. Between the trimmed V and J ends, which lost 0 bases and 2 bases, there was a span of 6 bases. The germline V gene has CDR1 SGHRS and CDR2 YFSETQ. The CDR3 runs to 13 residues. The chain carries TRBV5-1 and TRBJ2-7, with D perhaps TRBD1 (5 bases). This receptor was taken from a man in his sixties with COVID-19, enrolled during active disease. Sequencing was done on a sample of peripheral blood. CDR3 region: CASSLEGTYEQYF. CDR3 bases: TGCGCCAGCAGCTTGGAGGGGACCTACGAGCAGTACTTC.